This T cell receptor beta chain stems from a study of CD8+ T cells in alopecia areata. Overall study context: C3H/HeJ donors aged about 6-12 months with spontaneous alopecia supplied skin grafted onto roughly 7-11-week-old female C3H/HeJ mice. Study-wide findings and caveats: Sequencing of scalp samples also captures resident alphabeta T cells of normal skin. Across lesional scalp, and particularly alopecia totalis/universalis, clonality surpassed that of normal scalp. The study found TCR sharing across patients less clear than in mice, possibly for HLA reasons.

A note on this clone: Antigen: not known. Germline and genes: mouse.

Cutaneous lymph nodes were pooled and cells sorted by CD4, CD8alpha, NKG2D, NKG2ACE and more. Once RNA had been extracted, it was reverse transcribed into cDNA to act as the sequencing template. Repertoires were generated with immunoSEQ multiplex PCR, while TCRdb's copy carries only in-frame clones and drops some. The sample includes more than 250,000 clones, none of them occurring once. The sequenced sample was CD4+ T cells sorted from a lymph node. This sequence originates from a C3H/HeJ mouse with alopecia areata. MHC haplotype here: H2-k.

CDR3 protein: CASSTGGERLFF. The sequenced part of the CDR3 DNA is TGTGCCAGCAGTACGGGGGGCGAA. The V and J genes are TRBV13-1 and TRBJ1-4; D is perhaps TRBD1 (5 bases). The read terminates 4 residues before the CDR3 end, so the remaining end is supplied by the germline J gene. Germline loops: CDR1 NSHNY, CDR2 SYGAGN. The CDR3 runs 12 residues.